The present TCR beta chain was sequenced within a study of CD8 T cells in ankylosing spondylitis. The CDR3 has 13 residues. V lost 3 bases to trimming and J lost 11 bases, with 16 bases between them. Looked up from germline, CDR1 is MGHDK and CDR2 is SYGVNS. Libraries of TCR beta came from quantitative 5'-RACE with molecular barcodes. TCRdb redid the calling of the 5' RACE reads with MiXCR, one entry per CDR3 protein. Seen here are 250,000 to 300,000 distinct CDR3 sequences, 15% to 20% observed once, and the top ten hold approximately 32%. Material: blood, either unsorted or a sorted T cell fraction (not recorded which). V and J are TRBV25-1 and TRBJ1-1; D gene unclear. The sequence came from a male donor with ankylosing spondylitis or in good health (not recorded which). As DNA, the CDR3 is TGTGCCAGCAGTGAGGTGGAGGGCCAGGAGGCTTTCTTT. Amino acids: CASSEVEGQEAFF. The full variable domain, with the rest looked up from reference TRBV25-1 and TRBJ1-1, is EADIYQTPRYLVIGTGKKITLECSQTMGHDKMYWYQQDPGMELHLIHYSYGVNSTEKGDLSSESTVSRIRTEHFPLTLESARPSHTSQYLCASSEVEGQEAFFGQGTRLTVV.